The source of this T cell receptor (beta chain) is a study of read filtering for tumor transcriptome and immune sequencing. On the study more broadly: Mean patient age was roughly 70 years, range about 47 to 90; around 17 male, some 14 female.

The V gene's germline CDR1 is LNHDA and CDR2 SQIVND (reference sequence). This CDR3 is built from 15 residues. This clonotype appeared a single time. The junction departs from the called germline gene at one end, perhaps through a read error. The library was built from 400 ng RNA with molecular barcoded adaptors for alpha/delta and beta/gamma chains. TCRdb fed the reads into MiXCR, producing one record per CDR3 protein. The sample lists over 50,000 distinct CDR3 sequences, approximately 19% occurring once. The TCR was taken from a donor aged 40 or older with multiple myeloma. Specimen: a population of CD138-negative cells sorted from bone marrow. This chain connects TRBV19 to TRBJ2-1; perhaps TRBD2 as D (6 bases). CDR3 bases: TGTGCCAGCCGGCGGGGCAGATTCTCCTACAATGAGCAGCTCTTC. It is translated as CASRRGRFSYNEQLF.